These T cell receptor beta chains were read from a single sample in a study of radiotherapy plus CTLA-4 blockade in lung cancer. Assay used: immunoSEQ multiplex PCR; TCRdb lists only in-frame clones, some missing. Found here are some 110,000 clones, about 90% of them singletons; the top ten hold approximately 6.6%. Material: peripheral blood, obtained from a patient treated with radiotherapy plus ipilimumab. The source of these receptors is a human donor with non-small cell lung cancer that progressed on radiotherapy plus ipilimumab. The CDR3 runs from the conserved cysteine through the conserved F or W. Fields, in order: CDR3 protein, V gene, J gene.

CASSSRDSAYGYTF	TRBV6-6	TRBJ1-2
CASSPGPSGANVLTF	TRBV7-3	TRBJ2-6
CASREGDNSYEQYF	TRBV6-5	TRBJ2-7
CASSPGREQYF	TRBV18	TRBJ2-7
CASSERLGLGDNEQFF	TRBV2	TRBJ2-1
CASSVEAGGDYGYTF	TRBV9	TRBJ1-2
CASSSVQNTEAFF	TRBV19	TRBJ1-1
CASSAGRSGANYGYTF	TRBV9	TRBJ1-2
CASSIGQGFYEQYF	TRBV19	TRBJ2-7
CSVEDFYNEQFF	TRBV29-1	TRBJ2-1
CASRIEPSGANVLTF	TRBV5-1	TRBJ2-6
CASSQDGLAKTQYF	TRBV4-2	TRBJ2-5
CASKDGSSNQPQHF	TRBV6-5	TRBJ1-5
CASRGPEENTEAFF	TRBV6-6	TRBJ1-1
CASSVGLSYEQYF	TRBV5-1	TRBJ2-7
CASSLEGRGYEQYF	TRBV5-5	TRBJ2-7
CASSLMTGVSTEAFF	TRBV5-1	TRBJ1-1
CASSTGRVGYEQYF	TRBV19	TRBJ2-7
CASSHRINTEAFF	TRBV6-6	TRBJ1-1
CASTRDFTNTGELFF	TRBV6-1	TRBJ2-2
CASSDPSLALKNNEQFF	TRBV6-1	TRBJ2-1
CATSRTGGAYEQYF	TRBV15	TRBJ2-7
CAWSQGVNQPQHF	TRBV30	TRBJ1-5
CASSPGLGRQAEQYF	TRBV18	TRBJ2-7
CASSLEGRGGYTF	TRBV27	TRBJ1-2
CASSRGSQETQYF	TRBV10-2	TRBJ2-5
CASSLLQGLTGELFF	TRBV5-8	TRBJ2-2
CASSPTDSYEQYF	TRBV19	TRBJ2-7
CSVEPPWEGTEETQYF	TRBV29-1	TRBJ2-5
CASSLFAPMGISGANVLTF	TRBV7-2	TRBJ2-6
CASRITTGGNEKLFF	TRBV2	TRBJ1-4
CSASLGQGNYGYTF	TRBV29-1	TRBJ1-2
CASSAESLWQFF	TRBV2	TRBJ2-1
CASREGLANTEAFF	TRBV6-5	TRBJ1-1
CASSLDTPSGSYNEQFF	TRBV7-6	TRBJ2-1
CASSSVGQGSYGYTF	TRBV27	TRBJ1-2
CASSPQPTQETQYF	TRBV9	TRBJ2-5
CASSFIGHGTATGEQYF	TRBV7-2	TRBJ2-7
CASSRGQGAYEQYF	TRBV5-6	TRBJ2-7
CAIPAASGRVGNEQFF	TRBV5-4	TRBJ2-1
CASRASGSYEQYF	TRBV27	TRBJ2-7
CASGETGGYYEQYF	TRBV7-3	TRBJ2-7
CASSLDSRGGETQYF	TRBV7-6	TRBJ2-5
CASSFGQTGANVLTF	TRBV5-1	TRBJ2-6
CASSQVAGTAYNEQFF	TRBV14	TRBJ2-1
CATSRALLEPQHF	TRBV15	TRBJ1-5
CASSLVGGLQQETQYF	TRBV5-1	TRBJ2-5
CASSLGQGPNTEAFF	TRBV18	TRBJ1-1
CASSVAGGNYEQYF	TRBV9	TRBJ2-7
CASRRGSEKLFF	TRBV19	TRBJ1-4